This TCR beta chain was captured in a study of OX40 agonist ivuxolimab in advanced cancers. General observations from the study: CD4+ and CD8+ blood T cells expanded clonally by week 6 at 0.1 to 3.0 mg/kg.

This CDR3 region has 16 residues. The V gene's germline CDR1 is SGDLS and CDR2 YYNGEE. J lost 8 bases, V lost 4 bases, and 12 bases had no gene match. Assay used: immunoSEQ multiplex PCR; TCRdb lists only in-frame clones, some missing. This table holds under 75,000 clones, more than 85% found once. For this clone: Antigen unknown.

The sequence was collected from an adult with an advanced solid tumor such as melanoma, head and neck, liver or kidney cancer. The sequencing here drew on CD4+ or CD8+ T cells sorted from blood, taken in a trial of the OX40 agonist ivuxolimab. The chain uses TRBV9 and TRBJ2-1; the match to TRBD2 covers 10 bases. CDR3 in amino acids: CASSPSSSGGAYEQFF. In DNA form, the CDR3 reads TGTGCCAGCAGCCCCAGTTCGAGCGGGGGGGCCTATGAGCAGTTCTTC.